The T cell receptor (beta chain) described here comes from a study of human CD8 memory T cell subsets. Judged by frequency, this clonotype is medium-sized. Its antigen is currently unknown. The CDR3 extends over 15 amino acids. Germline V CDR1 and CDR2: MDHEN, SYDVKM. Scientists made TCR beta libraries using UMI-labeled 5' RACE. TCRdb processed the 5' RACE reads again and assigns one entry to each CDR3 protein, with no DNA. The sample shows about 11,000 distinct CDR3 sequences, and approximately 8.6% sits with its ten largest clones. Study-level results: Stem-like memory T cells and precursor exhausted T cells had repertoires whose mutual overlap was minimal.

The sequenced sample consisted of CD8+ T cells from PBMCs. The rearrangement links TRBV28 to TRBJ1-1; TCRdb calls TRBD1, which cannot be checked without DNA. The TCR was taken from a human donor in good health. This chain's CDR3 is CASSLWGTGGTEAFF.